One and the same sample provided the 6 T cell receptor beta chains below, sequenced in a study of CD8+ T cells in alopecia areata. Extracted RNA was reverse transcribed, and the resulting cDNA served as sequencing template. Using immunoSEQ multiplex PCR, the repertoire was profiled, and TCRdb retains in-frame clones only, with some absent. The sample yields roughly 260,000 clones, without any singletons. Pooled cutaneous lymph node cells were sorted using CD4, CD8alpha, NKG2D, NKG2ACE and other markers. The sample was CD4+ T cells sorted from a lymph node. The receptors shown here come from a C3H/HeJ mouse with alopecia areata. The strain's MHC haplotype is H2-k.

Concerning this clone itself: Germline and genes here are mouse. Read data end 4 residues before the CDR3 end; the end is taken from the germline J gene. The chain couples TRBV13-2 to TRBJ2-5; TRBD2 matches at 9 bases. From germline, CDR1 is NNHNN and CDR2 SYGAGS (reference sequence). The junction had 8 bases not matched to a gene; V was cut back by 0 bases and J by 3 bases. The CDR3 length is 17 residues. The covered CDR3 bases are TGTGCCAGCGGTGATGCAACAGCTGGGGGGGTTCAAGAC. Protein: CASGDATAGGVQD. The complete CDR3 sequence is CASGDATAGGVQDTQYF.

Only a few counts were recorded for this clone. Gene and germline names: mouse. Sequencing ends 4 residues short of the CDR3 end; the germline J gene provides the rest. Distinct nucleotide sequences in the sample also encode this CDR3. The chain has TRBV5 and TRBJ2-1; TRBD1 matches 9 bases. V shed 0 bases, J shed 4 bases, and the junction held 1 base outside the gene matches. Germline CDR1 is LGHNA and CDR2 is YNLKQL (reference sequence). This CDR3 is 15 amino acids long. The CDR3 DNA, read in part, is TGTGCCAGCAGCCAAGATGGGACAGGGTATGCT. Translation gives CASSQDGTGYA. The full CDR3 is CASSQDGTGYAEQFF.

A remark on this clone: Gene labels here are mouse ones. From the germline J gene comes the end of the CDR3, since the read stops 4 residues before it. This chain uses TRBV2 with TRBJ2-1; D uncertain. Per the germline V gene, CDR1 is LGHNA and CDR2 is YSYQKL. The CDR3 totals 14 residues. V shed 0 bases and J shed 1 base, with 4 bases lying between them. This chain's CDR3 is CASSQDRNYAEQFF. The sequenced part of the CDR3 DNA is TGTGCCAGCAGCCAAGACAGAAACTATGCT.

Only a few counts were recorded for this clone. Gene names are mouse gene names. The read is 4 residues too short to cover the CDR3 end, so that end is filled in from the germline J gene. Other DNA sequences within the sample encode an identical CDR3. The rearrangement uses TRBV13-1 and TRBJ1-2; TRBD1 agrees at 7 bases. CDR3 length: 14 residues. Unmatched junction bases numbered 4, after V lost 5 bases and J lost 0 bases. The germline gives CDR1 NSHNY, CDR2 SYGAGN. CDR3 DNA, as far as it was read: TGTGCCAGCAGGAGACAGGGCACAAACTCC. It codes for CASRRQGTNS. The whole CDR3 protein is CASRRQGTNSDYTF.

This clone was observed a handful of times. The genes are named according to mouse. The CDR3 is cut off 4 residues early in the read; its end comes from the germline J gene. The genes are TRBV14 and TRBJ2-4; TRBD2 aligns across 7 bases. Per germline, CDR1 SGHDT and CDR2 FRDEAV. J lost 3 bases, V lost 4 bases, and 8 bases had no gene match. CDR3 length: 15 amino acids. The CDR3 loop reads CASSLTGARQNTLYF. The part of the CDR3 DNA that was read is TGTGCCAGCAGTCTTACTGGGGCTAGACAAAAC.

This clone was observed a few times. Mouse germline and gene names are used. The CDR3 end is not reached by the read, which stops 4 residues before it; the germline J gene fills it in. The same CDR3 can be traced to other DNA sequences in this sample. The V and J genes are TRBV13-1 and TRBJ2-2; possibly TRBD2 for D (6 bases). The V end lost 3 bases, the J end lost 0 bases, and 9 bases lay between the germline ends. The CDR3 consists of 15 residues. Germline V CDR1 and CDR2: NSHNY, SYGAGN. The part of the CDR3 DNA that was read is TGTGCCAGCAGTGTTGGGGGTGCAAACACCGGG. Translation: CASSVGGANTG. Given in full, the CDR3 is CASSVGGANTGQLYF.